This TCR beta chain was identified in a study of beta chain features in type 1 diabetes. This clone was found a few times. The antigen is unknown. Markers CD45RO/CCR7/CD25/CD127/CD95/CD27 served to sort CD4+ naive, central memory, regulatory and stem cell-like memory cells. This CDR3 is 15 amino acids long. Germline CDR1 is SGHAT and CDR2 is FQDESV (reference sequence). The trim removed 5 bases at V and 7 bases at J, leaving 5 bases unmatched. Regarding the study as a whole: A closer apparent resemblance between naive, central memory and Treg TCRB repertoires was seen in patients than in healthy donors. There were fewer insertions and more deletions at the VDJ junctions of type 1 diabetes patients. Whether TCRB rearrangement is influenced by HLA type was left unresolved in this analysis. TCRB CDR3s were moderately but significantly shorter in Type 1 diabetes patients in all four CD4+ subsets.

All of the isolated RNA was reverse transcribed, so expressed TCRB transcripts were sequenced. Libraries were prepared by immunoSEQ multiplex PCR; TCRdb keeps only in-frame clonotypes and omits some of them. The sample holds roughly 340,000 clones; about 13% are singletons and the top ten take over 0.014%. The V call is TRBV11-1, the J call TRBJ2-1; 13 bases map to TRBD2. This sequence originates from a woman aged 18 to 35 with type 1 diabetes. Sequenced sample: naive CD4+ T cells from blood. CDR3 nucleotide sequence: TGTGCCAGCAGCCGCTCGACTAGCGGGGGGAATGAGCAGTTCTTC. As protein: CASSRSTSGGNEQFF.